These T cell receptor beta chains were read from a single sample in a study of blood T cell repertoires in COVID-19. The protocol was immunoSEQ multiplex PCR, while the TCRdb copy is restricted to in-frame clones and leaves out a portion. The table records over 130,000 clones, about three quarters of them present only once. Material for sequencing was peripheral blood. These receptors all come from a man in his forties or fifties with acute or convalescent COVID-19. Both conserved end residues are part of each CDR3. D genes are given only for firm matches. A row's size may be missing; if present it is once, few, many or a size class.

length: 16
size: many
V: TRBV7-8
D: NA
J: TRBJ2-1
DNA: TGTGCCAGCAGCCCCCGTCAACAGAAGTTAAACAATGAGCAGTTCTTC
CDR3: CASSPRQQKLNNEQFF

length: 17
size: NA
V: TRBV5-5
D: TRBD1
J: TRBJ1-1
DNA: TGTGCCAGCAGTCCCGGGACAGGGAGCGACATGAACACTGAAGCTTTCTTT
CDR3: CASSPGTGSDMNTEAFF

length: 17
size: NA
V: TRBV24-1
D: NA
J: TRBJ2-3
DNA: TGTGCCACCAGTGGCTACGCCCCGGGACTTAGCACAGATACGCAGTATTTT
CDR3: CATSGYAPGLSTDTQYF

length: 12
size: NA
V: TRBV27
D: NA
J: TRBJ2-3
DNA: TGTGCCAGCAGCCCGGAGGCAGATACGCAGTATTTT
CDR3: CASSPEADTQYF

length: 15
size: few
V: TRBV5-1
D: NA
J: TRBJ2-2
DNA: TGCGCCAGCTTGGAAAGATTGGGAGGCACCGGGGAGCTGTTTTTT
CDR3: CASLERLGGTGELFF

length: 14
size: few
V: TRBV18
D: NA
J: TRBJ1-1
DNA: TGTGCCAGCTCCGTTTCGGGGTTCCCCACTGAAGCTTTCTTT
CDR3: CASSVSGFPTEAFF

length: 18
size: NA
V: TRBV21-1
D: NA
J: TRBJ2-1
DNA: TGTGCCAGCAGCAAGTTAGCGGGGGGCCAGTCCTCCTACAATGAGCAGTTCTTC
CDR3: CASSKLAGGQSSYNEQFF

length: 13
size: NA
V: TRBV12-5
D: NA
J: TRBJ1-1
DNA: TGTGCTAGTGGTTTGGGCGATACAGCTGAAGCTTTCTTT
CDR3: CASGLGDTAEAFF

length: 17
size: NA
V: TRBV10-3
D: TRBD2
J: TRBJ2-3
DNA: TGTGCCATCAGTCCTGGGACTAGCGGGGCTAGCACAGATACGCAGTATTTT
CDR3: CAISPGTSGASTDTQYF

length: 14
size: NA
V: TRBV4-1
D: TRBD2
J: TRBJ2-5
DNA: TGCGCCAGCAGCCAGACTAGCGGCCAAGAGACCCAGTACTTC
CDR3: CASSQTSGQETQYF

length: 18
size: once
V: TRBV9
D: TRBD2
J: TRBJ2-2
DNA: TGTGCCAGCAGCGTAGTAAATAGCGGGGGGCCGAACACCGGGGAGCTGTTTTTT
CDR3: CASSVVNSGGPNTGELFF

length: 12
size: NA
V: TRBV30
D: NA
J: TRBJ2-3
DNA: TGTGCCTGGAGTGAAGGCAGGGCCCCGCAGTATTTT
CDR3: CAWSEGRAPQYF

length: 13
size: NA
V: TRBV6-6
D: NA
J: TRBJ1-2
DNA: TGTGCCAGCAGTTACTCGGCACAGGGTGGCTACACCTTC
CDR3: CASSYSAQGGYTF

length: 16
size: NA
V: TRBV3-1/TRBV3-2
D: TRBD2
J: TRBJ2-2
DNA: TGTGCCAGCAGCCAATGGACGGGGGGGACTACCGGGGAGCTGTTTTTT
CDR3: CASSQWTGGTTGELFF

length: 18
size: NA
V: TRBV11-2
D: TRBD1
J: TRBJ2-3
DNA: TGTGCCAGCAGCTCTTTCAACGCCGGGACAGGGGTTCCAGATACGCAGTATTTT
CDR3: CASSSFNAGTGVPDTQYF

length: 15
size: NA
V: TRBV3-1/TRBV3-2
D: TRBD2
J: TRBJ2-5
DNA: TGTGCCAGCAGCCAAGTTACGGGGGGGGCGGAGACCCAGTACTTC
CDR3: CASSQVTGGAETQYF

length: 15
size: NA
V: TRBV5-1
D: NA
J: TRBJ1-1
DNA: TGCGCCAGCAGTCCCTCCACTTCGAGGGCCGCTGAAGCTTTCTTT
CDR3: CASSPSTSRAAEAFF

length: 16
size: NA
V: TRBV3-1/TRBV3-2
D: TRBD1
J: TRBJ1-6
DNA: TGTGCCAGCAGCCAAGTCAGGGGGATAGATAATTCACCCCTCCACTTT
CDR3: CASSQVRGIDNSPLHF

length: 15
size: once
V: TRBV5-6
D: NA
J: TRBJ2-5
DNA: TGTGCCAGCAGCTTGGCCTGGACACCGGGAGAGACCCAGTACTTC
CDR3: CASSLAWTPGETQYF

length: 16
size: NA
V: TRBV7-2
D: TRBD1
J: TRBJ2-3
DNA: TGTGCCAGCAGCTCCTGGGACAGGGTCCCTGAGGATACGCAGTATTTT
CDR3: CASSSWDRVPEDTQYF

length: 14
size: NA
V: TRBV30
D: NA
J: TRBJ1-1
DNA: TGTGCCTGGAGGGGGGGACGGACAAACACTGAAGCTTTCTTT
CDR3: CAWRGGRTNTEAFF

length: 15
size: NA
V: TRBV3-1/TRBV3-2
D: TRBD1
J: TRBJ1-1
DNA: TGTGCCAGCAGCCAAGGGACAGGTGGGTTCGCTGAAGCTTTCTTT
CDR3: CASSQGTGGFAEAFF

length: 15
size: few
V: TRBV7-3
D: TRBD1
J: TRBJ2-7
DNA: TGTGCCAGCAGCTACGGACAGGGGGAACGCGACGAGCAGTACTTC
CDR3: CASSYGQGERDEQYF

length: 14
size: few
V: TRBV2
D: TRBD1
J: TRBJ1-1
DNA: TGTGCCAGCTCGACAGGGGGCTCCTACACTGAAGCTTTCTTT
CDR3: CASSTGGSYTEAFF

length: 15
size: NA
V: TRBV6-1
D: NA
J: TRBJ2-5
DNA: TGTGCCAGCAGTGAGATGGGGGGTCAACAAGAGACCCAGTACTTC
CDR3: CASSEMGGQQETQYF

length: 18
size: NA
V: TRBV30
D: TRBD2
J: TRBJ2-2
DNA: TGTGCCTGGAGTGCTACCCGACTAGCGGGGGTCTGGACCGGGGAGCTGTTTTTT
CDR3: CAWSATRLAGVWTGELFF

length: 14
size: few
V: TRBV5-1
D: NA
J: TRBJ2-5
DNA: TGCGCCAGCAGCCCGGTCGACAGGCAAGAGACCCAGTACTTC
CDR3: CASSPVDRQETQYF

length: 12
size: NA
V: TRBV6-5
D: NA
J: TRBJ1-2
DNA: TGTGCCAGCAGCGGAGGAGGGTATGGCTACACCTTC
CDR3: CASSGGGYGYTF